These 25 T cell receptor beta chains were sequenced from one sample in a study of T cell responses to AZD1222 COVID-19 vaccine. Clones were sequenced by immunoSEQ multiplex PCR, and TCRdb holds only the in-frame ones, with some missing. The sample lists 100,000 to 140,000 clones; 87% were seen once. Specimen: peripheral blood, collected on day 0 of AZD1222 vaccination. The receptors here all came from an adult in good health.

This rearrangement joins TRBV3-1 (or the pseudogene TRBV3-2) to TRBJ2-3; D perhaps matches TRBD2 (6 bases). Looked up from germline, CDR1 is LGHDT and CDR2 is YNNKEL (reference sequence). This CDR3 is built from 15 residues. Between the trimmed V and J ends, which lost 4 bases and 1 base, there was a span of 12 bases. The CDR3, as DNA: TGTGCCAGCAGCCCGGGACTGGGGGGCACAGATACGCAGTATTTT. Its protein product is CASSPGLGGTDTQYF.

The chain recombines TRBV7-3 with TRBJ2-2; D possibly corresponds to TRBD2 (6 bases). Trimming removed 5 bases from V and 4 bases from J, with 14 bases in between. The CDR3 spans 15 residues. CDR1 is SGHTA and CDR2 is FQGTGA in the germline V gene. CDR3 DNA sequence: TGTGCCAGCAGCCCCGCGGGACGAGTCACCGGGGAGCTGTTTTTT. Amino acids: CASSPAGRVTGELFF.

This chain connects TRBV18 to TRBJ1-4; 9 nucleotides align to TRBD1. CDR1 and CDR2 (germline): KGHSH, LQKENI. After removal of 5 bases from V and 6 bases from J, the junction contained 4 bases not matched to a gene. The CDR3 is made up of 14 amino acids. DNA of the CDR3: TGTGCCAGCTCAGCGACAGGGGGGGATGAAAAACTGTTTTTT. This encodes CASSATGGDEKLFF.

V gene TRBV7-3 combines with J gene TRBJ1-4; D is unclear. The CDR3 runs to 13 residues. CDR1 and CDR2 from the germline V gene are SGHTA and FQGTGA. V lost 4 bases and J lost 8, with 11 bases in between. The CDR3 bases are TGTGCCAGCAGCTCCAGAATGGGCGAAAAACTGTTTTTT. Amino acid sequence: CASSSRMGEKLFF.

V gene TRBV4-3 combines with J gene TRBJ2-3; TRBD2 matches at 11 bases. With V trimmed by 1 base and J by 6 bases, 6 bases remained unmatched. The CDR3 runs to 16 residues. Germline CDR1 reads LGHNA; CDR2 reads YSLEER. The CDR3 here is CASSQGSGGARDTQYF. Written as DNA, the CDR3 is TGCGCCAGCAGCCAAGGTAGCGGGGGGGCCCGGGATACGCAGTATTTT.

The chain has TRBV4-3 and TRBJ1-3; D gene ambiguous. The germline V gene encodes CDR1 LGHNA and CDR2 YSLEER. The CDR3 spans 14 residues. V was pared by 1 base and J by 4 bases, with 8 bases between. The CDR3 reads CASSQGVRGNTIYF. The CDR3 DNA reads as TGCGCCAGCAGCCAAGGTGTAAGGGGAAACACCATATATTTT.

The chain joins TRBV7-3 to TRBJ1-5, with 7 nucleotides matching TRBD1. V shed 2 bases, J shed 4 bases, and the junction held 5 bases outside the gene matches. Germline assignment: CDR1 SGHTA and CDR2 FQGTGA. The CDR3 runs to 15 residues. CDR3 protein: CASSLGAGGNQPQHF. The CDR3 DNA reads as TGTGCCAGCAGCTTAGGGGCAGGGGGGAATCAGCCCCAGCATTTT.

V is TRBV23-1 and J is TRBJ1-6, with D tentatively TRBD1 (5 bases). TRBV23-1 is classed as an ORF, of uncertain function. CDR3 length: 12 amino acids. V lost 6 bases to trimming and J lost 8 bases, with 8 bases between them. CDR3: CASRDKDSPLHF. CDR3 in DNA: TGCGCCAGCAGGGACAAAGATTCACCCCTCCACTTT.

This chain uses TRBV19 with TRBJ2-5; D is possibly TRBD1 or TRBD2 (7 bases each). The ends were cut back, 4 bases at V and 2 bases at J, with 14 bases in the middle. The CDR3 totals 15 residues. CDR1 is LNHDA, CDR2 SQIVND, per germline (reference sequence). The chain's CDR3 is CASSTGGGLQETQYF. The CDR3 bases are TGTGCCAGTAGTACAGGGGGGGGCCTACAAGAGACCCAGTACTTC.

The chain combines TRBV6-5 with TRBJ1-2, with 7 bases that match TRBD1. The CDR3 consists of 15 residues. Germline V CDR1 and CDR2: MNHEY, SVGAGI. The junction had 9 bases not matched to a gene; V was cut back by 5 bases and J by 3 bases. CDR3 nucleotide sequence: TGTGCCAGCAGTAGAACCGGGGACAGCTACTATGGCTACACCTTC. This codes for CASSRTGDSYYGYTF.

This clone has only one observation. The CDR3 spells CASSLVGQGIEAFF. DNA of the CDR3: TGCGCCAGCAGCTTGGTTGGCCAGGGGATTGAAGCTTTCTTT. This chain uses TRBV5-1 with TRBJ1-1, with D possibly being TRBD1 (6 bases). The V end lost 0 bases, the J end lost 7 bases, and 13 bases lay between the germline ends. The CDR3 is 14 residues long. Germline V gene lookup returns CDR1 SGHRS and CDR2 YFSETQ.

The rearrangement joins TRBV27 to TRBJ1-1; perhaps TRBD1 as D (5 bases). Germline CDR1 is MNHEY and CDR2 is SMNVEV (reference sequence). The CDR3 runs 15 residues. V was shortened by 0 bases and J by 5 bases, with 13 bases between the two germline ends. The CDR3 DNA reads as TGTGCCAGCAGTTTATCGAAATCAGGGATAACTGAAGCTTTCTTT. Translated: CASSLSKSGITEAFF.

The chain's CDR3 is CASSQDIMGGTNEKLFF. As DNA, the CDR3 is TGTGCCAGCAGCCAAGATATCATGGGGGGGACTAATGAAAAACTGTTTTTT. The chain combines TRBV14 with TRBJ1-4; D is possibly TRBD1 (5 bases). The length of the CDR3 is 17 residues. Germline V gives CDR1 SGHDN, CDR2 FVKESK. V was clipped by 0 bases and J by 2 bases, with 13 bases between them. Full variable domain (outside the CDR3, taken from reference TRBV14 and TRBJ1-4): EAGVTQFPSHSVIEKGQTVTLRCDPISGHDNLYWYRRVMGKEIKFLLHFVKESKQDESGMPNNRFLAERTGGTYSTLKVQPAELEDSGVYFCASSQDIMGGTNEKLFFGSGTQLSVL.

The V gene is TRBV18, the J gene TRBJ1-6; no definite D call. Trimming stripped 1 base from V and 7 bases from J, with 8 bases between. CDR1 KGHSH and CDR2 LQKENI come from the germline V gene. The CDR3 extends over 14 amino acids. As DNA, the CDR3 is TGTGCCAGCTCACCACGCAGCGCGAATTCACCCCTCCACTTT. Translation gives CASSPRSANSPLHF.

The CDR3 spells CASSGESNYGYTF. CDR3 nucleotides: TGTGCCAGCTCTGGAGAGTCTAACTATGGCTACACCTTC. V usage is TRBV18 and J usage is TRBJ1-2; no clear D gene. Germline CDR1 reads KGHSH; CDR2 reads LQKENI. This CDR3 comprises 13 residues. Deletions cut 6 bases from V and 0 bases from J, with 8 bases between.

The V and J genes are TRBV6-5 and TRBJ2-3; 8 nucleotides align to TRBD2. This CDR3 is 14 amino acids long. CDR1 MNHEY and CDR2 SVGAGI come from the germline V gene. J lost 4 bases, V lost 6 bases, and 6 bases had no gene match. The CDR3 spells CASSTSGGPDTQYF. In DNA, the CDR3 is TGTGCCAGCAGCACTAGCGGAGGCCCAGATACGCAGTATTTT.

The rearrangement joins TRBV7-2 to TRBJ1-2, with 10 bases that match TRBD1. V lost 5 bases to trimming and J lost 6 bases; unmatched junction nucleotides: 9. Germline values: CDR1 SGHTA, CDR2 FQGNSA. The CDR3 sequence is 15 residues long. CDR3 loop: CASSAPGQGRDGYTF. The CDR3 nucleotides are TGTGCCAGCAGCGCCCCGGGACAGGGGAGGGATGGCTACACCTTC.

Written as DNA, the CDR3 is TGTGCCAGCAGCTTCGGGACGGAAAATGGGGAGCTGTTTTTT. Translation gives CASSFGTENGELFF. V is TRBV7-3 and J is TRBJ2-2; perhaps D is TRBD1 or TRBD2 (5 bases each). Trimming removed 3 bases from V and 8 bases from J, with 13 bases in between. The CDR3 is made up of 14 amino acids. Germline CDR1 and CDR2: SGHTA and FQGTGA.

This chain links TRBV7-9 with TRBJ2-5; D is perhaps TRBD1 (5 bases). Germline V gene sequence: CDR1 SEHNR, CDR2 FQNEAQ (reference sequence). Between the trimmed V and J ends, which lost 2 bases and 2 bases, there was a span of 12 bases. This CDR3 is 15 amino acids long. The CDR3 nucleotides are TGTGCCAGCAGCTTATGGTCCAGGGCACAAGAGACCCAGTACTTC. Protein: CASSLWSRAQETQYF. The full variable domain, completed using reference TRBV7-9 and TRBJ2-5, is DTGVSQNPRHKITKRGQNVTFRCDPISEHNRLYWYRQTLGQGPEFLTYFQNEAQLEKSRLLSDRFSAERPKGSFSTLEIQRTEQGDSAMYLCASSLWSRAQETQYFGPGTRLLVL.

The V call is TRBV5-1, the J call TRBJ1-6, with 10 bases lining up with TRBD1. Germline lookup yields CDR1 SGHRS and CDR2 YFSETQ. Trimming at V came to 5 bases and at J to 4 bases, leaving 6 bases not matched to a gene. The CDR3 length is 16 residues. Here the CDR3 reads CASRSGQGRYNSPLHF. CDR3 nucleotides: TGCGCCAGCAGATCGGGACAGGGGAGGTATAATTCACCCCTCCACTTT.

CDR3 coding DNA: TGCGCCAGCAGCTTGGTTGCGGGCTCCTACAATGAGCAGTTCTTC. Its translation: CASSLVAGSYNEQFF. The chain couples TRBV5-1 to TRBJ2-1; maybe TRBD2 (5 bases). V was cut by 0 bases and J by 0 bases, with 7 bases left in between. The germline V gene encodes CDR1 SGHRS and CDR2 YFSETQ. The length of the CDR3 is 15 residues.

The chain's CDR3 is CASSQDGDRVNEKLFF. In DNA, the CDR3 is TGCGCCAGCAGCCAAGACGGGGACAGGGTTAATGAAAAACTGTTTTTT. This rearrangement joins TRBV4-3 to TRBJ1-4; 9 positions match TRBD1. The CDR3 sequence is 16 residues long. Germline CDR1 is LGHNA and CDR2 is YSLEER. V was pared by 0 bases and J by 4 bases, with 3 bases of the junction left unmatched.

The CDR3 nucleotides read TGCGCCAGCAGCTTGGGGGCGACAGACTTTGGAAACACCATATATTTT. Translation: CASSLGATDFGNTIYF. The V and J genes are TRBV5-1 and TRBJ1-3; D is possibly TRBD1 (5 bases). Germline CDR1 SGHRS, CDR2 YFSETQ. Trimming pared 0 bases from V and 3 bases from J, leaving 13 bases between. This CDR3 has 16 residues.

DNA of the CDR3: TGTGCCAGTAAGCGGGGACAGATCTATGGCTACACCTTC. Protein: CASKRGQIYGYTF. The gene calls are TRBV19 and TRBJ1-2; 7 bases are a match to TRBD1. The CDR3 extends over 13 amino acids. J was trimmed by 4 bases and V by 7 bases; bases with no gene match: 6. Germline V gene data show CDR1 as LNHDA and CDR2 as SQIVND (reference sequence).

This rearrangement joins TRBV5-1 to TRBJ2-1; 8 nucleotides agree with TRBD2. The CDR3 runs to 24 residues. Per the germline V gene, CDR1 is SGHRS and CDR2 is YFSETQ. After removal of 0 bases from V and 0 bases from J, the junction contained 26 bases not matched to a gene. Here the CDR3 DNA reads TGCGCCAGCAGCTTGGAACAGTGGGCACCCGGGGGAGGCGGGAGGCCGAGCTCCTACAATGAGCAGTTCTTC. This codes for CASSLEQWAPGGGGRPSSYNEQFF.